This T cell receptor beta chain was obtained from a study of tumor-infiltrating lymphocytes in primary liver carcinoma. Whole-study context: Spanning 30 to 69 years of age, the patients were men and women.

Co-extraction of RNA and DNA was performed on roughly 20-31 mg of unsorted bulk tissue. All tumor specimens exceeded 80% viable tumor cells. In regard to this clonotype: Its antigen is as yet unknown. Mismatch with germline at one junction end may stem from a read error.

The germline V gene encodes CDR1 MNHEY and CDR2 SVGEGT. CDR3 length equals 14 residues. The investigators made TCR beta cDNA from 400 to 500 ng total RNA, using a constant-region primer. Slightly modified ARM-PCR with three nested multiplex PCR rounds yielded TCR beta libraries. PCR rounds one and two used TRBV1-TRBV30 forward primers with a C-beta reverse primer for roughly 9 cycles each. Using its own MiXCR run on the multiplex PCR reads, TCRdb lists one record per CDR3 protein. The profile shows 99,000 or so distinct CDR3 sequences, 82% of them singletons. Study results and caveats: Tumor top-250-clone fractions significantly exceeded those of blood (p = 0.039).

The receptor was derived from a man aged 40-55 years with primary liver carcinoma and hepatitis B virus infection. Sequencing input: liver tumor tissue from sampling region 3. The subset denotes: tumor region T3, left-lateral pole. The chain joins TRBV6-2 or TRBV6-3 to TRBJ2-7; 8 nucleotides align to TRBD2. As DNA, the CDR3 is TGTACCAGCAACTCCCTACTAGCGGACTACGAGCAGTACTTC. It yields the protein CTSNSLLADYEQYF.